The sequence of this TCR beta chain was determined in a study of cytomegalovirus exposure and HLA in healthy donors. At the level of the study: The roughly 130 validation repertoires used the same platform as the approximately 670 first-cohort repertoires (as reported by a later analysis).

Comment on this clone: No antigen is known for it.

From germline, CDR1 is SNHLY and CDR2 FYNNEI. The V end lost 8 bases, the J end lost 2 bases, and 17 bases lay between the germline ends. There are 15 residues in the CDR3. The donors were members of the validation cohort comprising some 130 subjects, separate from the approximately 670-subject first cohort. The study's findings and limits: It was about 150 TCR beta chains that were listed as cytomegalovirus-associated.

This table comes from immunoSEQ multiplex PCR, and its TCRdb copy is limited to in-frame clones, with some not included. The sample records under 200,000 clones, about nine tenths being singletons. Sequencing used PBMCs. The origin of this receptor is a man aged 18-30 years in good health and CMV-seropositive. The chain employs TRBV2 and TRBJ2-3, with D maybe TRBD2 (7 bases). The CDR3 DNA reads TGTGCCAGCTCCGTGGGGGGGCGAACCACAGATACGCAGTATTTT. Protein product: CASSVGGRTTDTQYF.